The 16 T cell receptor beta chains reported below all come from one sample, sequenced in a study of blood T cells in healthy people across ages. Sample-barcoded 5' priming and a J-beta primer mix drove a second PCR of about 6 to 12 cycles. TCRdb re-called the 5' RACE reads with MiXCR, one entry per CDR3 protein. The sample lists approximately 780,000 distinct CDR3 sequences, roughly 26% occurring once. The same data also went into a second study, on T cells of mothers and their children.

The sample comprised blood. Receptors were obtained from a boy younger than 18 in good health.

This rearrangement joins TRBV12-3 or TRBV12-4 to TRBJ2-3, with a tentative D call TRBD2 (6 bases). Between the trimmed V and J ends, which lost 5 bases and 15 bases, there was a span of 24 bases. This CDR3 comprises 14 residues. CDR3 DNA: TGTGCCAGCAGTGACAGAGCGGGCACAGATACGGAATATTTT. Its translation: CASSDRAGTDTEYF.

In DNA, the CDR3 is TGTGCCAGCAGTTACGTGCGAGGGGCGGAGACCCAGTACTTC. Its translation is CASSYVRGAETQYF. The V gene is TRBV6-6, the J gene TRBJ2-5; D possibly uses TRBD1 or TRBD2 (5 bases each). The germline V and J ends were trimmed by 2 bases and 5 bases, with 12 bases remaining between them. The germline V gene encodes CDR1 MNHNY and CDR2 SVGAGI (reference sequence). CDR3 length equals 14 residues.

This clonotype is a singleton in its sample. The chain carries TRBV19 and TRBJ1-2, with D possibly being TRBD1 (6 bases). Trimming took 3 bases from V and 4 from J, leaving 12 bases between them. Germline values: CDR1 LNHDA, CDR2 SQIVND (reference sequence). The CDR3 runs 14 residues. As DNA, the CDR3 is TGTGCCAGTAGTATTCACAGGGAGACCTATGGCTACACCTTC. Amino acids: CASSIHRETYGYTF.

The chain links TRBV5-1 to TRBJ1-1; a possible D gene is TRBD1 (6 bases). Looked up from germline, CDR1 is SGHRS and CDR2 is YFSETQ. Trimming left V 2 bases short and J 5 bases short, with 13 bases between. The CDR3 extends over 14 amino acids. The CDR3 loop reads CASSFWQGRTEAFF. DNA for the CDR3: TGCGCCAGCAGCTTCTGGCAGGGGAGGACTGAAGCTTTCTTT.

The chain joins TRBV24-1 to TRBJ2-5; 10 bases are shared with TRBD2. This CDR3 has 18 amino acids. The ends lost 2 bases at V and 1 base at J; junction bases unmatched: 9. The germline gives CDR1 KGHDR, CDR2 SFDVKD. The DNA for the CDR3 is TGTGCCACCAGTGATTCGCCGACTAGCGGGCGACTCCAAGAGACCCAGTACTTC. Translation gives CATSDSPTSGRLQETQYF.

This clonotype was seen only a few times. The junction shows a germline mismatch at one end, possibly a read error. V gene TRBV20-1 combines with J gene TRBJ2-7; 10 positions match TRBD2. The CDR3 runs to 19 residues. Germline V lookup: CDR1 DFQATT, CDR2 SNEGSKA (reference sequence). The CDR3 sequence is CGARDGPRLAGSSSYEQYF. The CDR3 nucleotides read TGCGGTGCTAGAGACGGACCAAGACTAGCGGGTTCGAGCTCCTACGAGCAGTACTTC.

The V call is TRBV7-9, the J call TRBJ2-3; TRBD2 might be the D (5 bases). Per germline, CDR1 SEHNR and CDR2 FQNEAQ (reference sequence). V was clipped by 3 bases and J by 0 bases, with 7 bases between them. The CDR3 loop spans 14 amino acids. Here the CDR3 reads CASSFRGSTDTQYF. The CDR3 nucleotides read TGTGCCAGCAGCTTTCGGGGAAGCACAGATACGCAGTATTTT.

Only a few counts were recorded for this clonotype. V gene TRBV18 combines with J gene TRBJ2-3; D remains unclear. There are 16 residues in the CDR3. Germline V lookup: CDR1 KGHSH, CDR2 LQKENI. Trimming left V 2 bases short and J 1 base short, with 13 bases between. The CDR3 here is CASSPNDPGGTDTQYF. As DNA, the CDR3 is TGTGCCAGCTCACCAAACGATCCAGGCGGCACAGATACGCAGTATTTT.

The CDR3 region has the DNA TGCGCCAGCAGCCAAGTAGGGGTAGGCACAGATACGCAGTATTTT. Encoded protein: CASSQVGVGTDTQYF. The genes are TRBV4-1 and TRBJ2-3, with D maybe TRBD1 (5 bases). Looked up from germline, CDR1 is MGHRA and CDR2 is YSYEKL. The CDR3 loop spans 15 amino acids. Between the trimmed V and J ends, which lost 1 base and 1 base, there was a span of 9 bases.

A single count supports this clonotype. A much larger clone lies one base from this, so it may be a read error. V gene TRBV7-9 combines with J gene TRBJ2-7; possible D gene TRBD1, 6 bases. This CDR3 region has 13 residues. Trimming pared 4 bases from V and 3 bases from J, leaving 10 bases between. CDR1 is SEHNR and CDR2 is FQNEAQ in the germline V gene (reference sequence). Here the CDR3 reads CASSSRQDYEQYF. CDR3 DNA: TGTGCCAGCAGCTCCCGACAGGACTACGAGCAGTACTTC. Combining the CDR3 with reference TRBV7-9 and TRBJ2-7 gives the whole variable domain DTGVSQNPRHKITKRGQNVTFRCDPISEHNRLYWYRQTLGQGPEFLTYFQNEAQLEKSRLLSDRFSAERPKGSFSTLEIQRTEQGDSAMYLCASSSRQDYEQYFGPGTRLTVT.

This clonotype showed up many times. The chain couples TRBV20-1 to TRBJ2-5; 9 nucleotides align to TRBD2. J was trimmed by 4 bases and V by 2 bases; bases with no gene match: 5. From germline, CDR1 is DFQATT and CDR2 SNEGSKA (reference sequence). The CDR3 contains 14 residues. The CDR3 spells CSARRRGGGETQYF. The CDR3 DNA follows: TGCAGTGCTAGACGGCGGGGGGGTGGAGAGACCCAGTACTTC.

The genes are TRBV29-1 and TRBJ2-2; TRBD2 agrees at 7 bases. The ends lost 5 bases at V and 4 bases at J; junction bases unmatched: 4. The CDR3 consists of 13 residues. CDR1 and CDR2 from the germline V gene are SQVTM and ANQGSEA. CDR3 protein: CSVLTSFTGELFF. The CDR3 nucleotides are TGCAGCGTTTTGACTAGCTTCACCGGGGAGCTGTTTTTT.

This sequence joins TRBV28 and TRBJ2-4, with 8 bases matching TRBD1. Trimming took 6 bases from V and 1 from J; bases not matched to a gene: 11. The CDR3 has 17 amino acids. The V gene's germline CDR1 is MDHEN and CDR2 SYDVKM. In DNA form, the CDR3 reads TGTGCCAGCAGACCCAGGACAGGGAAGCAGGCCAAAAACATTCAGTACTTC. This encodes CASRPRTGKQAKNIQYF.

This clonotype was recorded a few times. V is TRBV5-1 and J is TRBJ2-1; 7 nucleotides line up with TRBD2. CDR3 length equals 18 residues. V lost 0 bases, J lost 4 bases, and 13 bases stayed unmatched. CDR1 and CDR2 from the germline V gene are SGHRS and YFSETQ. The CDR3 protein is CASSLDPPGAGWYNEQFF. CDR3 DNA sequence: TGCGCCAGCAGCTTGGACCCTCCGGGAGCGGGATGGTACAATGAGCAGTTCTTC.

The chain uses TRBV12-5 and TRBJ2-7; D perhaps matches TRBD1 (6 bases). The CDR3 consists of 15 residues. V dropped 2 bases and J dropped 4 bases, with 15 bases sitting between them. Germline lookup yields CDR1 LGHNT and CDR2 FRNRAP. CDR3 region: CASGLPGESRYEQYF. In nucleotides, the CDR3 is TGTGCTAGTGGTTTGCCAGGGGAATCTCGGTACGAGCAGTACTTC. Looking up the rest from reference TRBV12-5 and TRBJ2-7 gives the full variable domain: DARVTQTPRHKVTEMGQEVTMRCQPILGHNTVFWYRQTMMQGLELLAYFRNRAPLDDSGMPKDRFSAEMPDATLATLKIQPSEPRDSAVYFCASGLPGESRYEQYFGPGTRLTVT.

In its sample, this clonotype was seen a few times. This chain links TRBV7-8 with TRBJ1-3; D is uncertain. Trimming removed 5 bases from V and 0 bases from J, with 14 bases in between. The CDR3 loop spans 16 amino acids. Germline V gene lookup returns CDR1 SGHVS and CDR2 FQNEAQ. The CDR3 DNA reads TGTGCCAGCAGCCTTTCCGGACCGACCTCTGGAAACACCATATATTTT. This sequence encodes CASSLSGPTSGNTIYF.